A single sample gave rise to the 28 T cell receptor beta chains below, sequenced in a study of T cells in localized non-small cell lung cancer. Sequenced by immunoSEQ multiplex PCR; TCRdb stores in-frame clones only, minus some. This table has 10,000 to 15,000 clones, more than 75% appearing once. Here the sequenced sample was peripheral blood, taken before any cancer treatment. These receptors all stem from a male donor aged 60 or older with stage I squamous cell lung carcinoma.

J is TRBJ2-7 and V is TRBV9; TRBD2 is a possible D gene (6 bases). CDR3 length: 15 residues. The germline V and J ends were trimmed by 0 bases and 0 bases, with 10 bases remaining between them. Germline V gene sequence: CDR1 SGDLS, CDR2 YYNGEE. CDR3 region: CASSVAYGSSYEQYF. The CDR3 region has the DNA TGTGCCAGCAGCGTAGCATACGGGAGCTCCTACGAGCAGTACTTC. Filled out from reference TRBV9 and TRBJ2-7, the complete variable domain reads DSGVTQTPKHLITATGQRVTLRCSPRSGDLSVYWYQQSLDQGLQFLIQYYNGEERAKGNILERFSAQQFPDLHSELNLSSLELGDSALYFCASSVAYGSSYEQYFGPGTRLTVT.

This clone is labeled medium-sized. The V call is TRBV7-2, the J call TRBJ2-7, with D uncertain. CDR3 length: 11 residues. Per the germline V gene, CDR1 is SGHTA and CDR2 is FQGNSA. V lost 5 bases to trimming and J lost 3 bases, with 5 bases between them. CDR3 amino acids: CASSVLYEQYF. In DNA form, the CDR3 reads TGTGCCAGCAGCGTCCTCTACGAGCAGTACTTC.

The chain uses TRBV27 and TRBJ2-3; 7 positions agree with TRBD1. Germline-derived CDR1 and CDR2 are MNHEY and SMNVEV (reference sequence). The trim removed 5 bases at V and 1 base at J, leaving 9 bases unmatched. The CDR3 length is 16 residues. CDR3 sequence (DNA): TGTGCCAGCAGTCCACAGGGGAGATCGGGCACAGATACGCAGTATTTT. It specifies CASSPQGRSGTDTQYF.

V is TRBV6-5 and J is TRBJ1-1; D is perhaps TRBD1 (5 bases). The CDR3 covers 14 residues. CDR1 is MNHEY, CDR2 SVGAGI, per germline. The V gene lost 6 bases and the J gene lost 0 bases, with 11 bases spanning the gap. CDR3 residues: CASRLRQMNTEAFF. CDR3 DNA: TGTGCCAGCAGACTAAGACAGATGAACACTGAAGCTTTCTTT.

This chain links TRBV28 with TRBJ2-1; the D call may be TRBD1 or TRBD2 (5 bases each). The V gene's germline CDR1 is MDHEN and CDR2 SYDVKM. Trimming removed 2 bases at V and 3 bases at J, with 14 bases between. This CDR3 is 16 amino acids long. This CDR3 is CASSLDGAVNYNEQFF. CDR3 bases: TGTGCCAGCAGTTTAGACGGGGCGGTTAACTACAATGAGCAGTTCTTC.

This clone was seen only once. This sequence joins TRBV27 and TRBJ2-1; 16 nucleotides match TRBD2. This CDR3 comprises 17 residues. Unmatched junction bases numbered 9, after V lost 7 bases and J lost 6 bases. Germline lookup yields CDR1 MNHEY and CDR2 SMNVEV (reference sequence). In nucleotides, the CDR3 is TGTGCCAGCACGGGGGGACTAGCGGGAGGGACGGGCAATGAGCAGTTCTTC. This translates into CASTGGLAGGTGNEQFF.

A few counts support this clone. This rearrangement joins TRBV30 to TRBJ1-5; D is ambiguous. The germline V gene encodes CDR1 GTSNPN and CDR2 SVGIG (reference sequence). Trimming cost V 3 bases and J 0 bases, with 12 bases left between them. There are 15 residues in the CDR3. CDR3 DNA: TGTGCCTGGAGACCCAGCTCATATAGCAATCAGCCCCAGCATTTT. This translates into CAWRPSSYSNQPQHF.

This chain connects TRBV4-1 to TRBJ2-3; no firm D call. Germline CDR1 is MGHRA and CDR2 is YSYEKL. There are 17 residues in the CDR3. Trimming stripped 0 bases from V and 7 bases from J, with 20 bases between. The CDR3 sequence: CASSQDSYQNPKNTQYF. The CDR3 coding sequence is TGCGCCAGCAGCCAAGATAGTTACCAGAACCCAAAGAATACGCAGTATTTT.

V is TRBV25-1 and J is TRBJ1-2; D gene unclear. Germline V gene sequence: CDR1 MGHDK, CDR2 SYGVNS. The CDR3 extends over 12 amino acids. V was pared by 5 bases and J by 4 bases, with 8 bases between. CDR3 DNA: TGTGCCAGCAGTTGGGAGTTCTATGGCTACACCTTC. Its protein is CASSWEFYGYTF.

This rearrangement joins TRBV5-5 to TRBJ2-7; 7 bases are shared with TRBD1. V dropped 4 bases and J dropped 1; count of bases not matched to a gene: 8. Looked up from germline, CDR1 is SGHKS and CDR2 is YYEKEE (reference sequence). The CDR3 is made up of 15 amino acids. The CDR3: CASSNRAGGSYEQYF. CDR3 coding DNA: TGTGCCAGCAGCAACAGGGCAGGGGGTTCCTACGAGCAGTACTTC.

There are a few counts of this clone. The V gene is TRBV4-2, the J gene TRBJ1-1; maybe TRBD1 (6 bases). This CDR3 region has 13 residues. Deletions cut 4 bases from V and 5 bases from J, with 11 bases between. In germline, CDR1 is LGHNA, CDR2 YNFKEQ. In DNA, the CDR3 is TGTGCCAGCAGCCTCGGACAGTTAACTGAAGCTTTCTTT. This codes for CASSLGQLTEAFF.

V is TRBV6-6 and J is TRBJ1-4; TRBD1 might be the D (6 bases). Trimming left V 9 bases short and J 4 bases short, with 15 bases between. Germline CDR1 is MNHNY and CDR2 is SVGAGI (reference sequence). CDR3 length equals 14 residues. The CDR3 DNA is TGTGCCAGTCACCCTAAAGGGGGTAATGAAAAACTGTTTTTT. This translates into CASHPKGGNEKLFF.

The chain is built from TRBV5-1 and TRBJ2-5; 8 bases map to TRBD1. The CDR3 loop spans 14 amino acids. The V segment lost 2 bases and the J segment 5 bases; nucleotides outside the gene matches: 5. Per germline, CDR1 SGHRS and CDR2 YFSETQ. DNA of the CDR3: TGCGCCAGCAGCTTCAAAGGACAGGGTGAGACCCAGTACTTC. This translates into CASSFKGQGETQYF.

V is TRBV10-3 and J is TRBJ2-7; D not resolved. The CDR3 consists of 15 residues. Between the trimmed V and J ends, which lost 4 bases and 2 bases, there was a span of 15 bases. CDR1 and CDR2 from the germline V gene are ENHRY and SYGVKD. In DNA form, the CDR3 reads TGTGCCATCAGTGGGACGACGGGCGCACCCTACGAGCAGTACTTC. Translating it yields CAISGTTGAPYEQYF.

The V call is TRBV6-5, the J call TRBJ1-2; D is possibly TRBD1 (6 bases). V was trimmed by 2 bases and J by 5 bases, leaving 15 bases between them. The CDR3 length is 15 residues. Germline loops: CDR1 MNHEY, CDR2 SVGAGI. CDR3 nucleotides: TGTGCCAGCAGTTACCGACAGGCGCCCAGTTATGGCTACACCTTC. This gives the protein CASSYRQAPSYGYTF.

The V call is TRBV4-1, the J call TRBJ1-2; no clear D. V dropped 0 bases and J dropped 8 bases, with 10 bases sitting between them. The CDR3 spans 13 residues. Germline CDR1 and CDR2: MGHRA and YSYEKL. CDR3 residues: CASSQDEYRGYTF. The CDR3 region has the DNA TGCGCCAGCAGCCAAGATGAGTACCGGGGCTACACCTTC.

This clone was recorded once. This rearrangement joins TRBV27 to TRBJ2-3; TRBD1 agrees at 10 bases. This CDR3 has 14 amino acids. V gave up 5 bases and J gave up 3 bases; unmatched junction bases: 2. Germline CDR1 reads MNHEY; CDR2 reads SMNVEV (reference sequence). The CDR3 protein is CASSRTGGTDTQYF. The CDR3 region has the DNA TGTGCCAGCAGTAGGACAGGGGGTACAGATACGCAGTATTTT.

This clone appeared a single time. This chain uses TRBV21-1 with TRBJ2-3. TRBV21-1 is noted as a pseudogene. The CDR3 extends over 16 amino acids. CDR3 in amino acids: CASTPGGFRPTDTQYF. The CDR3 region has the DNA TGTGCCAGCACTCCTGGGGGTTTCCGCCCCACAGATACGCAGTATTTT.

The gene calls are TRBV27 and TRBJ1-4; TRBD1 is a possible D gene (6 bases). V lost 5 bases and J lost 5, with 27 bases in between. Germline lookup yields CDR1 MNHEY and CDR2 SMNVEV (reference sequence). This CDR3 has 19 residues. CDR3 sequence (DNA): TGTGCCAGCAGTCTTCCCCGACTCGGACAGTATGGGGCCAATGAAAAACTGTTTTTT. This encodes CASSLPRLGQYGANEKLFF.

The V call is TRBV9, the J call TRBJ1-1; perhaps TRBD1 as D (5 bases). The CDR3 length is 14 residues. The V end lost 4 bases, the J end lost 5 bases, and 15 bases lay between the germline ends. Germline lookup yields CDR1 SGDLS and CDR2 YYNGEE. The CDR3 nucleotides are TGTGCCAGCAGCCCGGCGAGGGGTGGGACTGAAGCTTTCTTT. Translated, it gives CASSPARGGTEAFF.

V gene TRBV4-1 combines with J gene TRBJ1-1, with 7 bases matching TRBD1. The V gene end was trimmed by 5 bases and the J gene end by 4 bases; junction bases not matched to a gene: 16. This CDR3 has 17 amino acids. The germline V gene has CDR1 MGHRA and CDR2 YSYEKL. The CDR3, as DNA: TGCGCCAGCAGCGCCCTTCGGGGTACAGGGGAGGGCACTGAAGCTTTCTTT. Its protein is CASSALRGTGEGTEAFF.

The V call is TRBV19, the J call TRBJ2-2; no clear D. The CDR3 extends over 15 amino acids. Germline CDR1 and CDR2: LNHDA and SQIVND (reference sequence). The V end lost 3 bases, the J end lost 4 bases, and 12 bases lay between the germline ends. CDR3 in amino acids: CASSIPRDGTGELFF. The DNA of the CDR3 is TGTGCCAGTAGTATCCCACGCGATGGCACCGGGGAGCTGTTTTTT.

The V and J genes are TRBV18 and TRBJ2-5; no reliable D call. Germline loops: CDR1 KGHSH, CDR2 LQKENI. V lost 4 bases and J 2 bases, leaving 8 bases between the germline ends. This CDR3 contains 13 residues. The CDR3 sequence is CASSRNLQETQYF. CDR3 DNA sequence: TGTGCCAGCTCACGCAACCTTCAAGAGACCCAGTACTTC.

This clone has only one observation. The V call is TRBV18, the J call TRBJ2-1; TRBD2 agrees at 11 bases. Trimming removed 0 bases from V and 9 bases from J; junction bases left unmatched: 4. The CDR3 has 15 amino acids. In germline, CDR1 is KGHSH, CDR2 LQKENI. The CDR3 sequence: CASSPPSGRAVEQFF. In DNA, the CDR3 is TGTGCCAGCTCACCACCTAGCGGGAGGGCTGTTGAGCAGTTCTTC.

This clone has just one count. The CDR3 DNA sequence: TGTGCCAGCAGTGTTGGTAGCGGGTGGAACAATGAGCAGTTCTTC. Translation: CASSVGSGWNNEQFF. This chain links TRBV2 with TRBJ2-1, with TRBD2 matching over 7 bases. The CDR3 is 15 residues long. CDR1 is SNHLY and CDR2 is FYNNEI in the germline V gene. The ends lost 4 bases at V and 5 bases at J; junction bases unmatched: 8.

For the CDR3, the DNA is TGTGCCTGGAGCCAGGGATTACCCCTAAATGAGCAGTTCTTC. Translating it yields CAWSQGLPLNEQFF. The genes are TRBV30 and TRBJ2-1, with D possibly being TRBD1 (5 bases). CDR1 and CDR2 (germline): GTSNPN, SVGIG (reference sequence). This CDR3 has 14 amino acids. Trimming pared 3 bases from V and 7 bases from J, leaving 16 bases between.

The chain joins TRBV11-2 to TRBJ1-2; D gene uncertain. The CDR3 extends over 18 amino acids. Germline V gene lookup returns CDR1 SGHAT and CDR2 FQNNGV. The V gene lost 0 bases and the J gene lost 1 base, with 18 bases spanning the gap. CDR3 bases: TGTGCCAGCAGCTTAGATAACCGGCTAGGCGGACGTAACTATGGCTACACCTTC. Translating gives CASSLDNRLGGRNYGYTF.

V usage is TRBV18 and J usage is TRBJ2-3; the D is unclear. Germline V CDR1 and CDR2: KGHSH, LQKENI. The CDR3 consists of 13 residues. Trimming removed 2 bases from V and 4 bases from J, with 7 bases in between. CDR3 protein: CASSPNPADTQYF. In DNA, the CDR3 is TGTGCCAGCTCACCAAACCCAGCAGATACGCAGTATTTT.